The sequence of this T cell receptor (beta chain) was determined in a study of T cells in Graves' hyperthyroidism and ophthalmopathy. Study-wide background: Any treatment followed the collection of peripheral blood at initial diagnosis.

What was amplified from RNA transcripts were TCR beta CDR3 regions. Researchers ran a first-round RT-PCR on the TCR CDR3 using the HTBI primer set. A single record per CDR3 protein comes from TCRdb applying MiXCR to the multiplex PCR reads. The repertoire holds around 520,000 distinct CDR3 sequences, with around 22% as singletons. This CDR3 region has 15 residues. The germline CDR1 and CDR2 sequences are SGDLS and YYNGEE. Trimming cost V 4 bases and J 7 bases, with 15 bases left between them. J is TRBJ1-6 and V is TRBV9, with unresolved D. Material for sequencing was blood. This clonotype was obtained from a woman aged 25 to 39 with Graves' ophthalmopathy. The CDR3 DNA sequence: TGTGCCAGCAGCCCAGAGGTCAACCAAAATTCACCCCTCCACTTT. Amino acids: CASSPEVNQNSPLHF.